Here is one T cell receptor beta chain with its context. Participant ages covered 18 to 89 years across 20 to 25 US areas. Cohorts were assigned according to the clinical history that participants reported. The entry originates in a study of blood T cell repertoires in COVID-19. The V segment lost 7 bases and the J segment 0 bases; nucleotides outside the gene matches: 8. CDR1 and CDR2 (germline): LNHDA, SQIVND (reference sequence). This CDR3 comprises 15 residues. Under the authors' procedure: Counts of nucleated cells, estimated from reference gene primer amplification, were obtained. Sequenced by immunoSEQ multiplex PCR; TCRdb stores in-frame clones only, minus some. V and J calls and clone size are those listed in that table; D and trimming were worked out from the DNA. The sample holds about 270,000 clones, approximately 90% seen once.

The origin of this receptor is a man between 35 and 55 years old who had been exposed to COVID-19. The chain joins TRBV19 to TRBJ1-2, with 7 bases that match TRBD1. The sample taken for sequencing was PBMCs or T cells enriched from blood (not recorded which). The CDR3 DNA sequence: TGTGCCAGTACCAACCTAGGGACAGCTAACTATGGCTACACCTTC. The encoded protein is CASTNLGTANYGYTF.